This T cell receptor beta chain was captured in a study of T-cell reconstitution after alpha-beta-depleted transplantation in children. Study-wide results and caveats: Surviving recipient T cells and thymic progenitors underlay high day-60 TCRbeta diversity in some patients. About two months after transplant, alpha-beta T cells reportedly came from several hundred expanded graft clones. T-cell counts and diversity at one year following transplant were attributed mainly to newly produced T cells.

CDR1 and CDR2 from the germline V gene are SEHNR and FQNEAQ (reference sequence). The V gene lost 3 bases and the J gene lost 0 bases, with 9 bases spanning the gap. The CDR3 loop spans 15 amino acids. Preparation of the TCRbeta library was carried out with unique molecular identifiers. Each CDR3 protein is one row after TCRdb ran MiXCR on the PCR reads. This table holds fewer than 550,000 distinct CDR3 sequences, around 10% found once. Comment on this clonotype: The antigen is not known.

The receptor was derived from a female patient between 2 and 15 years old who had a stem cell transplant for aplastic anemia, so the T cells may come from the graft donor. Sequencing was performed on PBMCs, mostly from graft donor cells, taken 180 days after TCRalphabeta/CD19-depleted stem cell transplant. The chain employs TRBV7-9 and TRBJ1-3; D uncertain. The CDR3, as DNA: TGTGCCAGCAGCTTCGCACAAAGCTCTGGAAACACCATATATTTT. Protein sequence: CASSFAQSSGNTIYF.